A single sample is the source of the 5 T cell receptor beta chains below, sequenced in a study of blood T cells in healthy people across ages. Together with a sample-barcoded 5' primer, a J-beta primer mix was included in a second PCR lasting about 6 to 11 cycles. TCRdb re-derived calls from the 5' RACE reads in MiXCR, one entry per CDR3 protein. The sample has hundreds of thousands of distinct CDR3 sequences, 20% to 25% seen once. Sample: blood. The receptors were gathered from a man between 65 and 85 years old in good health.

This clonotype was seen only a few times. This chain uses TRBV12-3 or TRBV12-4 with TRBJ2-1; 11 bases fit TRBD2. V shed 7 bases, J shed 6 bases, and the junction held 5 bases outside the gene matches. The CDR3 sequence is 14 residues long. CDR3 amino acids: CASKTGLAVNEQFF. As DNA, the CDR3 is TGTGCCAGCAAGACGGGACTAGCGGTCAATGAGCAGTTCTTC.

This sequence joins TRBV4-1 and TRBJ1-5; 7 positions match TRBD1. Germline CDR1 and CDR2: MGHRA and YSYEKL. Losses at the gene ends were 0 bases for V and 5 bases for J; bases not matched to a gene: 4. This CDR3 comprises 15 residues. The chain's CDR3 is CASSQDGQGDQPQHF. For the CDR3, the DNA is TGCGCCAGCAGCCAAGATGGGCAGGGGGATCAGCCCCAGCATTTT.

This chain links TRBV28 with TRBJ2-4; 9 bases agree with TRBD1. Germline-derived CDR1 and CDR2 are MDHEN and SYDVKM. V lost 6 bases and J lost 3; bases outside the gene matches: 9. This CDR3 contains 16 residues. CDR3 region: CASREAGQGFKNIQYF. The CDR3 DNA sequence: TGTGCCAGCAGGGAGGCCGGACAGGGGTTCAAAAACATTCAGTACTTC.

The V gene is TRBV7-9, the J gene TRBJ2-3, with 7 bases lining up with TRBD2. V lost 3 bases and J lost 2; bases outside the gene matches: 5. This CDR3 is built from 15 residues. Germline V gene data show CDR1 as SEHNR and CDR2 as FQNEAQ (reference sequence). The CDR3 nucleotides read TGTGCCAGCAGCTTGGGAAGCGGGATCACAGATACGCAGTATTTT. Protein: CASSLGSGITDTQYF.

This clonotype showed up many times. V and J are TRBV20-1 and TRBJ2-7; D is possibly TRBD2 (5 bases). The V and J ends lost 2 bases and 3 bases respectively, with 11 bases between them. Germline lookup yields CDR1 DFQATT and CDR2 SNEGSKA (reference sequence). This CDR3 comprises 13 residues. The CDR3 DNA is TGCAGTGCTAGAAGAGGGTCAGGCTACGAGCAGTACTTC. Translated, it gives CSARRGSGYEQYF.